This is a list of T cell receptor beta chains from one sample in a study of blood T cell repertoires in COVID-19. Data came from immunoSEQ multiplex PCR; TCRdb stores just in-frame clones and leaves some out. The sample shows 540,000 or so clones, 70% to 90% of them seen only once. Input material: peripheral blood. The receptors were sampled from a woman aged 45 to 65 with COVID-19, enrolled during active disease. Both conserved end residues are part of each CDR3. Each record gives: V gene, CDR3 length, clone size, D gene, J gene, CDR3 protein, CDR3 DNA. A D gene is named only where the DNA matches it firmly. Only some rows state a clone size, as once, few, many or a class for expanded clones.

TRBV7-3,15,NA,TRBD1,TRBJ1-1,CASSFAPQGGTEAFF,TGTGCCAGCAGCTTTGCTCCCCAGGGGGGAACTGAAGCTTTCTTT
TRBV6-6,15,NA,NA,TRBJ2-3,CASSYSRSLADTQYF,TGTGCCAGCAGTTACTCGAGGAGTCTCGCAGATACGCAGTATTTT
TRBV7-9,17,few,NA,TRBJ2-7,CASSLVPHSLGSYEQYF,TGTGCCAGCAGCTTAGTTCCCCACTCCCTCGGTTCTTACGAGCAGTACTTC
TRBV2,12,NA,NA,TRBJ2-7,CASRGRAYEQYF,TGTGCCAGCCGCGGCAGAGCTTACGAGCAGTACTTC
TRBV10-2,13,NA,NA,TRBJ1-2,CASSGGVSYGYTF,TGCGCCAGCAGTGGGGGGGTGAGCTATGGCTACACCTTC
TRBV7-9,16,NA,NA,TRBJ2-3,CASSLERGTSTDTQYF,TGTGCCAGCAGCTTAGAAAGGGGAACTAGCACAGATACGCAGTATTTT
TRBV20-1,15,NA,TRBD1,TRBJ1-2,CSASPAGTGGYGYTF,TGCAGTGCTAGTCCAGCCGGGACAGGGGGCTATGGCTACACCTTC
TRBV3-1/TRBV3-2,16,NA,NA,TRBJ1-6,CASSHEAVRAYSPLHF,TGTGCCAGCAGCCACGAGGCCGTCAGAGCATATTCACCCCTCCACTTT
TRBV12-3/TRBV12-4,13,NA,TRBD2,TRBJ2-1,CASSLGTRGEQFF,TGTGCCAGCAGTTTAGGGACTAGAGGTGAGCAGTTCTTC
TRBV28,13,NA,TRBD1,TRBJ1-2,CASSSGQGDGYTF,TGTGCCAGCAGTTCGGGACAGGGGGATGGCTACACCTTC
TRBV7-6,17,NA,TRBD1,TRBJ1-2,CASSRTTGGTKSDGYTF,TGTGCCAGCAGCAGGACGACAGGGGGCACGAAGTCGGATGGCTACACCTTC
TRBV6-5,15,NA,NA,TRBJ2-5,CASSYLGGAQETQYF,TGTGCCAGCAGTTACTTGGGCGGGGCCCAAGAGACCCAGTACTTC
TRBV28,14,once,NA,TRBJ1-4,CASIPSHGGEKLFF,TGTGCCAGCATCCCTTCCCATGGAGGAGAAAAACTGTTTTTT
TRBV7-9,14,NA,NA,TRBJ1-4,CASSLFQGGEKLFF,TGTGCCAGCAGCTTATTCCAGGGTGGGGAAAAACTGTTTTTT
TRBV19,14,NA,TRBD1,TRBJ1-2,CASSIQTGGYGYTF,TGTGCCAGTAGTATTCAAACAGGGGGCTATGGCTACACCTTC
TRBV7-2,13,NA,TRBD1,TRBJ2-5,CASSLDRGKTQYF,TGTGCCAGCAGCTTAGACAGGGGAAAGACCCAGTACTTC
TRBV2,14,NA,TRBD1,TRBJ1-2,CASRGTAANYGYTF,TGTGCCAGCAGAGGGACAGCCGCTAACTATGGCTACACCTTC
TRBV2,13,NA,NA,TRBJ2-4,CASSPSREDIQYF,TGTGCCAGCAGTCCCTCCAGGGAAGACATTCAGTACTTC
TRBV9,15,once,NA,TRBJ2-3,CASSVEGPSTDTQYF,TGTGCCAGCAGCGTAGAGGGGCCCAGCACAGATACGCAGTATTTT
TRBV27,15,NA,TRBD1,TRBJ1-4,CASSPGTGSRGKLFF,TGTGCCAGCAGTCCCGGGACAGGGTCTAGAGGAAAACTGTTTTTT
TRBV25-1,13,NA,NA,TRBJ1-1,CASSPGTQREAFF,TGTGCCAGCAGTCCCGGGACACAAAGAGAAGCTTTCTTT
TRBV5-4,13,NA,TRBD1,TRBJ1-1,CASPGQGLTEAFF,TGTGCCAGCCCAGGACAGGGCCTAACTGAAGCTTTCTTT
TRBV30,13,NA,TRBD1,TRBJ1-6,CAWDNRGNSPLHF,TGTGCCTGGGATAACAGGGGAAATTCACCCCTCCACTTT
TRBV30,14,NA,NA,TRBJ1-3,CAWSYRATRDTIYF,TGTGCCTGGAGTTACAGGGCCACCCGGGACACCATATATTTT
TRBV29-1,15,once,TRBD2,TRBJ2-1,CSVLGTSGPYNEQFF,TGCAGCGTTCTTGGGACTAGCGGACCCTACAATGAGCAGTTCTTC
TRBV5-4,15,NA,NA,TRBJ1-5,CASSLDGIGNQPQHF,TGTGCCAGCAGCTTGGACGGGATTGGGAATCAGCCCCAGCATTTT
TRBV3-1/TRBV3-2,14,NA,NA,TRBJ1-5,CASSLGGFNQPQHF,TGTGCCAGCAGCCTGGGGGGTTTCAATCAGCCCCAGCATTTT
TRBV19,15,NA,TRBD2,TRBJ2-7,CASSSSGGATYEQYF,TGTGCCAGTAGTTCGTCGGGGGGGGCTACCTACGAGCAGTACTTC
TRBV7-9,13,NA,TRBD1,TRBJ1-2,CASSPWTGDGYTF,TGTGCCAGCAGCCCGTGGACAGGGGACGGCTACACCTTC
TRBV4-1,15,NA,TRBD1,TRBJ1-2,CASSQGPRDRAGYTF,TGCGCCAGCAGCCAAGGGCCAAGGGACAGGGCTGGCTACACCTTC
TRBV29-1,19,once,TRBD2,TRBJ2-1,CSVRGGAGDHSGSYNEQFF,TGCAGCGTCCGGGGGGGGGCCGGTGATCATAGTGGATCCTACAATGAGCAGTTCTTC
TRBV11-2,16,NA,NA,TRBJ1-1,CASSSPTGRLGTEAFF,TGTGCCAGCAGCTCCCCTACCGGGAGATTGGGAACTGAAGCTTTCTTT
TRBV4-1,15,NA,NA,TRBJ1-5,CASRSGENSNQPQHF,TGCGCCAGCCGATCAGGGGAGAATAGCAATCAGCCCCAGCATTTT
TRBV5-6,15,NA,TRBD1,TRBJ1-5,CASSLFGTGNQPQHF,TGTGCCAGCAGCTTGTTCGGGACAGGGAATCAGCCCCAGCATTTT
TRBV9,19,NA,TRBD1,TRBJ1-6,CASSDSTGGGILYNSPLHF,TGTGCCAGCAGCGATTCGACAGGGGGTGGGATCCTTTATAATTCACCCCTCCACTTT
TRBV30,15,NA,NA,TRBJ1-2,CALSPGGPGNYGYTF,TGTGCCTTAAGTCCGGGGGGCCCGGGAAACTATGGCTACACCTTC
TRBV28,16,NA,NA,TRBJ2-3,CASSSFQGGGTDTQYF,TGTGCCAGCAGTTCATTCCAGGGAGGGGGAACAGATACGCAGTATTTT
TRBV5-6,12,NA,NA,TRBJ1-6,CASSPGSSPLHF,TGTGCCAGCAGTCCAGGGTCTTCACCCCTCCACTTT
TRBV27,16,NA,NA,TRBJ2-1,CASKNKEAGDHNEQFF,TGTGCCAGCAAAAACAAGGAGGCAGGGGACCACAATGAGCAGTTCTTC
TRBV20-1,8,NA,NA,TRBJ2-1,CSATPLFF,TGCAGTGCTACCCCTCTGTTCTTC
TRBV6-1,15,NA,TRBD1,TRBJ2-7,CASSEAWTGTYEQYF,TGTGCCAGCAGTGAAGCGTGGACAGGGACCTACGAGCAGTACTTC
TRBV29-1,13,NA,TRBD2,TRBJ2-7,CSVASSGSYEQYF,TGCAGCGTTGCTTCTAGCGGTTCCTACGAGCAGTACTTC
TRBV6-1,14,NA,NA,TRBJ1-6,CASSETGIDSPLHF,TGTGCCAGCAGTGAAACAGGGATCGATTCACCCCTCCACTTT
TRBV9,16,NA,NA,TRBJ1-2,CASSLYGRQSNYGYTF,TGTGCCAGCAGCTTATATGGAAGACAATCTAACTATGGCTACACCTTC
TRBV7-2,15,once,NA,TRBJ2-7,CASSLGTGVGYEQYF,TGTGCCAGCAGCTTAGGTACGGGGGTGGGCTACGAGCAGTACTTC
TRBV2,17,NA,TRBD1,TRBJ1-2,CASSELSVRTGGPDYTF,TGTGCCAGCAGTGAGCTATCAGTGCGGACAGGGGGCCCCGACTACACCTTC
TRBV7-9,13,NA,NA,TRBJ1-3,CASSPPLGNTIYF,TGTGCCAGCAGCCCCCCTCTGGGAAACACCATATATTTT
TRBV28,16,NA,TRBD2,TRBJ2-1,CASSPTSGGYSREQFF,TGTGCCAGCAGTCCGACTAGCGGGGGGTATTCAAGGGAGCAGTTCTTC
TRBV19,14,NA,NA,TRBJ1-5,CASSKTGGNQPQHF,TGTGCCAGTAGTAAGACAGGCGGGAATCAGCCCCAGCATTTT
TRBV5-4,13,few,NA,TRBJ2-1,CASSRDSYNEQFF,TGTGCCAGCAGCCGGGACTCCTACAATGAGCAGTTCTTC
TRBV5-1,15,NA,TRBD2,TRBJ2-5,CASSLGRAGKETQYF,TGCGCCAGCAGCTTGGGAAGAGCGGGGAAAGAGACCCAGTACTTC
TRBV2,13,NA,TRBD1,TRBJ2-3,CASSGQGLDTQYF,TGTGCCAGCAGTGGACAGGGGCTGGATACGCAGTATTTT
TRBV18,14,NA,TRBD1,TRBJ1-6,CASSPGTANSPLHF,TGTGCCAGCTCACCCGGGACAGCCAATTCACCCCTCCACTTT
TRBV28,13,once,TRBD1,TRBJ2-7,CASRGQGSSEQYF,TGTGCCAGCCGGGGACAGGGCTCTAGCGAGCAGTACTTC
TRBV19,17,NA,NA,TRBJ1-6,CASSLPQQGRDNSPLHF,TGTGCCAGTAGTCTACCCCAACAGGGAAGGGATAATTCACCCCTCCACTTT
TRBV4-1,19,NA,TRBD1,TRBJ2-1,CASSQGPLLGQGARNEQFF,TGCGCCAGCAGCCAAGGCCCCCTCCTTGGACAGGGGGCTCGCAATGAGCAGTTCTTC
TRBV10-1,14,NA,NA,TRBJ2-3,CASSDGPQTDTQYF,TGCGCCAGCAGTGACGGTCCTCAAACAGATACGCAGTATTTT
TRBV5-1,17,NA,TRBD1,TRBJ2-3,CASSPTEQGYSPDTQYF,TGCGCCAGCAGCCCTACTGAACAGGGGTATAGCCCAGATACGCAGTATTTT
TRBV13,14,NA,TRBD2,TRBJ2-1,CASSLRGGRNEQFF,TGTGCCAGCAGCCTACGGGGGGGCCGGAATGAGCAGTTCTTC